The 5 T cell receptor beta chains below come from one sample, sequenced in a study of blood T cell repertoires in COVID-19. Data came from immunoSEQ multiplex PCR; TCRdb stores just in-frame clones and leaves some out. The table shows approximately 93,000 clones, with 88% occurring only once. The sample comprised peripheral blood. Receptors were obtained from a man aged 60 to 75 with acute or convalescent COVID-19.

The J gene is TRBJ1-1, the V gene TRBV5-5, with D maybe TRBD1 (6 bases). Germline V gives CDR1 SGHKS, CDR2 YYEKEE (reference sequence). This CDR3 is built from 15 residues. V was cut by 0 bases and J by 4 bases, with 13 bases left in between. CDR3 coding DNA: TGTGCCAGCAGCTTGGTTGCGGGGGCAGGCACTGAAGCTTTCTTT. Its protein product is CASSLVAGAGTEAFF.

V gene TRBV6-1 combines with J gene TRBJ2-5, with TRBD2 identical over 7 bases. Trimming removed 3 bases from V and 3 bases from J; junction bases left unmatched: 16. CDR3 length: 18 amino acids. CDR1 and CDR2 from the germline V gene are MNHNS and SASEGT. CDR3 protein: CASSDWTRAALGKETQYF. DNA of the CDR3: TGTGCCAGCAGTGACTGGACTAGGGCCGCTTTGGGAAAAGAGACCCAGTACTTC.

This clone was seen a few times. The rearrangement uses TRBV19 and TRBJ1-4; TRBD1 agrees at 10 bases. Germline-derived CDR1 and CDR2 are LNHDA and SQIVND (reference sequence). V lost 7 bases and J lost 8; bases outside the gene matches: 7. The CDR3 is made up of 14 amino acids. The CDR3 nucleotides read TGTGCCAGTAAGACAGGGGGCACGAGAGAAAAACTGTTTTTT. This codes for CASKTGGTREKLFF.

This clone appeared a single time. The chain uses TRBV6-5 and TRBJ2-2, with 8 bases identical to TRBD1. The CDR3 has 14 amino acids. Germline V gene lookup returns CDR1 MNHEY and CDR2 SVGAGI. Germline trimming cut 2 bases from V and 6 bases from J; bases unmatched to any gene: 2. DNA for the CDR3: TGTGCCAGCAGTTACAACAGGGGGGCCGGGGAGCTGTTTTTT. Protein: CASSYNRGAGELFF.

CDR3 sequence: CASSLLAGGYNEQFF. DNA for the CDR3: TGTGCCAGCAGCCTTCTAGCGGGAGGCTACAATGAGCAGTTCTTC. The V and J genes are TRBV5-5 and TRBJ2-1; TRBD2 agrees at 11 bases. V shed 4 bases, J shed 3 bases, and the junction held 3 bases outside the gene matches. Germline V gives CDR1 SGHKS, CDR2 YYEKEE (reference sequence). The CDR3 has 15 amino acids.